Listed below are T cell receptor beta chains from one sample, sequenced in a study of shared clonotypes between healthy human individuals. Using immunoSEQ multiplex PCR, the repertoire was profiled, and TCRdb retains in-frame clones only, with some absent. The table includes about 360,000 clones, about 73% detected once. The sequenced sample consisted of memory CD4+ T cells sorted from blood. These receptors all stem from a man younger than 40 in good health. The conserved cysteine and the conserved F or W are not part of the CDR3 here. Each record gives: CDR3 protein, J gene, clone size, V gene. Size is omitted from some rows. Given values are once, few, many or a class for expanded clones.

CDR3aa: ASRREETQY
j_gene: TRBJ2-5
abundance: -
v_gene: TRBV28

CDR3aa: ASSRWTGTMNTGELF
j_gene: TRBJ2-2
abundance: -
v_gene: TRBV7-9

CDR3aa: ASSLIRDRNTDTQY
j_gene: TRBJ2-3
abundance: -
v_gene: TRBV5-1

CDR3aa: ASSLVGGETQY
j_gene: TRBJ2-5
abundance: -
v_gene: TRBV7-6

CDR3aa: ASSVLGQRTSGANVLT
j_gene: TRBJ2-6
abundance: -
v_gene: TRBV2

CDR3aa: ASIGMPNEKLF
j_gene: TRBJ1-4
abundance: -
v_gene: TRBV2

CDR3aa: ASSLAWANTEAF
j_gene: TRBJ1-1
abundance: -
v_gene: TRBV5-1

CDR3aa: ASSYSGISNQPQH
j_gene: TRBJ1-5
abundance: once
v_gene: TRBV6-5

CDR3aa: ASSMGLASYNEQF
j_gene: TRBJ2-1
abundance: once
v_gene: TRBV19

CDR3aa: ASSLGQDVGPQH
j_gene: TRBJ1-5
abundance: -
v_gene: TRBV7-6

CDR3aa: ASSSQLSYEQY
j_gene: TRBJ2-7
abundance: -
v_gene: TRBV6-1

CDR3aa: ASSPRASGSYNEQF
j_gene: TRBJ2-1
abundance: -
v_gene: TRBV5-4

CDR3aa: ASSKTYSSYNEQF
j_gene: TRBJ2-1
abundance: few
v_gene: TRBV6-5

CDR3aa: ASSPGLANIGGYEQY
j_gene: TRBJ2-7
abundance: -
v_gene: TRBV18

CDR3aa: ASSRTSGSSNEQY
j_gene: TRBJ2-7
abundance: -
v_gene: TRBV5-1

CDR3aa: ASSDGRRSYNEQF
j_gene: TRBJ2-1
abundance: -
v_gene: TRBV9

CDR3aa: ASSLVRVSSYEQY
j_gene: TRBJ2-7
abundance: -
v_gene: TRBV7-2

CDR3aa: ASSLGLQVSYEQY
j_gene: -
abundance: -
v_gene: TRBV5-1

CDR3aa: ASSLIQTGMNEQF
j_gene: TRBJ2-1
abundance: few
v_gene: TRBV5-5

CDR3aa: ASKGQGAAGELF
j_gene: TRBJ2-2
abundance: -
v_gene: TRBV5-1

CDR3aa: ASEQQKWNTQY
j_gene: TRBJ2-3
abundance: -
v_gene: TRBV6-1

CDR3aa: ASSIQGEATEAF
j_gene: TRBJ1-1
abundance: -
v_gene: TRBV5-4

CDR3aa: ASSDNREQF
j_gene: TRBJ2-1
abundance: -
v_gene: TRBV6-1

CDR3aa: AISERGNTEAF
j_gene: TRBJ1-1
abundance: -
v_gene: TRBV10-3

CDR3aa: ASSGPAGYGTGELF
j_gene: TRBJ2-2
abundance: medium-sized
v_gene: TRBV2

CDR3aa: AISERADLGGNIQY
j_gene: TRBJ2-4
abundance: -
v_gene: TRBV10-3

CDR3aa: ASSLNSFAGQPQH
j_gene: TRBJ1-5
abundance: -
v_gene: TRBV7-6

CDR3aa: ASSRTRDRKAPQH
j_gene: TRBJ1-5
abundance: -
v_gene: TRBV6-5

CDR3aa: ASRQTSGRYNEQF
j_gene: TRBJ2-1
abundance: -
v_gene: TRBV28

CDR3aa: SGTQETQY
j_gene: TRBJ2-5
abundance: -
v_gene: TRBV20-1

CDR3aa: ASSRGSHSYEQY
j_gene: TRBJ2-7
abundance: -
v_gene: TRBV7-2

CDR3aa: ASSHRWSYNEQF
j_gene: TRBJ2-1
abundance: -
v_gene: TRBV7-2

CDR3aa: ASSTSLGIPEAF
j_gene: TRBJ1-1
abundance: -
v_gene: TRBV5-1

CDR3aa: ASSLDPDYNEQF
j_gene: TRBJ2-1
abundance: -
v_gene: TRBV5-1

CDR3aa: AWTLTSSSTDTQY
j_gene: TRBJ2-3
abundance: -
v_gene: TRBV30

CDR3aa: ASSIGTGGNQPQH
j_gene: TRBJ1-5
abundance: -
v_gene: TRBV5-1

CDR3aa: ASSFMGGRSNQPQH
j_gene: TRBJ1-5
abundance: -
v_gene: TRBV7-8

CDR3aa: AIRPSQGNGANVLT
j_gene: TRBJ2-6
abundance: few
v_gene: TRBV10-3

CDR3aa: ASSWDRENQPQH
j_gene: TRBJ1-5
abundance: few
v_gene: TRBV7-9

CDR3aa: ASSQDWGATEAF
j_gene: TRBJ1-1
abundance: few
v_gene: TRBV4-3